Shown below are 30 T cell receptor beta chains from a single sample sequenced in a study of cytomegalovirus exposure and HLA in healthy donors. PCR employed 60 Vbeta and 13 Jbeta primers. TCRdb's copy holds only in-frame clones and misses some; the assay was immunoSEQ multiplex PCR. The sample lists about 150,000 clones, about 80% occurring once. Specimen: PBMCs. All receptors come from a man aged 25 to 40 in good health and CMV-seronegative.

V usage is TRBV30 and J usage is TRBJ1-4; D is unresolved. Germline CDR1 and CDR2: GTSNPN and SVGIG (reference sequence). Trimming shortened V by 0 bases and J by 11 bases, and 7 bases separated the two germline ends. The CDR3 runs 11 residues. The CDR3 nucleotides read TGTGCCTGGAGTGTTTTGGAGAAACTGTTTTTT. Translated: CAWSVLEKLFF.

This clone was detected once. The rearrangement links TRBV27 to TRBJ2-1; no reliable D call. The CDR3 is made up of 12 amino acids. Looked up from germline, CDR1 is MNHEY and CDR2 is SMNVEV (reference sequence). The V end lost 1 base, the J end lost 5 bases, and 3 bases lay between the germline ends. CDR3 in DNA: TGTGCCAGCAGTTTATTCAACAATGAGCAGTTCTTC. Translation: CASSLFNNEQFF.

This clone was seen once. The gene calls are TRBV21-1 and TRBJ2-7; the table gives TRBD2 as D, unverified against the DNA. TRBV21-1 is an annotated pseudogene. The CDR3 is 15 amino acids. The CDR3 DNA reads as TGTGCCAGCAGCCTGCTAGAGGGAGAAACCTACGAGCAGTACTTC. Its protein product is CASSLLEGETYEQYF.

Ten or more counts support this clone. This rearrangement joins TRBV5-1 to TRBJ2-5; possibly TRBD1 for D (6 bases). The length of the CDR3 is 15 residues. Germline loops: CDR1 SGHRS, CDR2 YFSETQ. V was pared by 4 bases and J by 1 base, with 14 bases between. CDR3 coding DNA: TGCGCCAGCAGCGCCCACAGGGCCCCCCAAGAGACCCAGTACTTC. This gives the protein CASSAHRAPQETQYF.

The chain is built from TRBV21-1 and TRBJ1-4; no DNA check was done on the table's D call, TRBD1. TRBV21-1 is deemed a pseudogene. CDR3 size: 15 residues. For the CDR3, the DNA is TGTGCCAGCAGCTTCCGGGACAGGGTTAATGAAAAACTGTTTTTT. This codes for CASSFRDRVNEKLFF.

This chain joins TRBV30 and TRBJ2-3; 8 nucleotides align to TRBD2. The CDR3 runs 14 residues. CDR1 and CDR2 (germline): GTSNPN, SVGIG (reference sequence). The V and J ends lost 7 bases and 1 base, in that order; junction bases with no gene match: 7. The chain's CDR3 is CAFGRREGTDTQYF. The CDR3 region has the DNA TGTGCCTTCGGGCGGCGGGAGGGCACAGATACGCAGTATTTT. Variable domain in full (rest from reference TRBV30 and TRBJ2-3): SQTIHQWPATLVQPVGSPLSLECTVEGTSNPNLYWYRQAAGRGLQLLFYSVGIGQISSEVPQNLSASRPQDRQFILSSKKLLLSDSGFYLCAFGRREGTDTQYFGPGTRLTVL.

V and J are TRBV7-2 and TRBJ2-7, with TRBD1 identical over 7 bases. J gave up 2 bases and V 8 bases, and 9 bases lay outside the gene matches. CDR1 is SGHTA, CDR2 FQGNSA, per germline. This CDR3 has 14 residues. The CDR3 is CASVRRDRTYEQYF. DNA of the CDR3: TGTGCCAGCGTCCGCCGGGACAGAACCTACGAGCAGTACTTC.

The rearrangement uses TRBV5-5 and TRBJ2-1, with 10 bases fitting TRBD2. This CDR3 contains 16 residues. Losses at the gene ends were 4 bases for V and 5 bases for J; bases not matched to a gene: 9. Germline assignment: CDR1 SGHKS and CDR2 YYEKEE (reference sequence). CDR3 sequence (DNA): TGTGCCAGCAGCCCGGCCAGCGGGAGGGCCCACAATGAGCAGTTCTTC. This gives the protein CASSPASGRAHNEQFF.

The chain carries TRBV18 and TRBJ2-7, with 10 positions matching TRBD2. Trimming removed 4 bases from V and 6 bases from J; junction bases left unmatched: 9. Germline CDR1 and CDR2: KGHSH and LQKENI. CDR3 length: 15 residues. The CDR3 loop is CASSRDETSGSEQYF. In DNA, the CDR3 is TGTGCCAGCTCACGAGATGAGACTAGCGGGTCCGAGCAGTACTTC.

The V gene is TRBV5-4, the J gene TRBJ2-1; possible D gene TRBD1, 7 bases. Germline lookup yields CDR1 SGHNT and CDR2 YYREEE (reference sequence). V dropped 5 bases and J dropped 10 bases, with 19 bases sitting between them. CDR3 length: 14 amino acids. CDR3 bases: TGTGCCAGCAGTCTGGAGGGGGCCGGGAAGGAGCAGTTCTTC. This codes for CASSLEGAGKEQFF.

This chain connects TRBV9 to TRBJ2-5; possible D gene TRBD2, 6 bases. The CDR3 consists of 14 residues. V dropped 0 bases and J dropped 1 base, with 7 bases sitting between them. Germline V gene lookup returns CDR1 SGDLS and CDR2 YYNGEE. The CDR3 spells CASSVAGVQETQYF. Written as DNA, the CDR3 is TGTGCCAGCAGCGTAGCGGGAGTCCAAGAGACCCAGTACTTC. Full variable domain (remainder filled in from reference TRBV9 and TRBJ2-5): DSGVTQTPKHLITATGQRVTLRCSPRSGDLSVYWYQQSLDQGLQFLIQYYNGEERAKGNILERFSAQQFPDLHSELNLSSLELGDSALYFCASSVAGVQETQYFGPGTRLLVL.

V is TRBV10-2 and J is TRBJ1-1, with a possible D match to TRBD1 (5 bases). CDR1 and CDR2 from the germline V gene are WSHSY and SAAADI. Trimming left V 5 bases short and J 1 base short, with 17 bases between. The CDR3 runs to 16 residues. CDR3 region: CASSMSTEKTNTEAFF. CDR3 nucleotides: TGCGCCAGCAGTATGTCGACAGAAAAGACGAACACTGAAGCTTTCTTT.

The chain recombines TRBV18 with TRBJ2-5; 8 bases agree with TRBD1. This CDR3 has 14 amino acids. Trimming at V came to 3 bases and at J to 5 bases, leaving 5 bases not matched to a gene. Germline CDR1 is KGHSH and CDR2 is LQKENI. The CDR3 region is CASSPQGARETQYF. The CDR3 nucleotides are TGTGCCAGCTCACCCCAGGGGGCCCGGGAGACCCAGTACTTC.

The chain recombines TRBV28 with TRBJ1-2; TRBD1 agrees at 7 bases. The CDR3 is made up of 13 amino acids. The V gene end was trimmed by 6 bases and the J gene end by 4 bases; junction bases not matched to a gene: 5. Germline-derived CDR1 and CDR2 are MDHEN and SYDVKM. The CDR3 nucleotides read TGTGCCAGCAGGACAGGGAGGAGCTATGGCTACACCTTC. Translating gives CASRTGRSYGYTF.

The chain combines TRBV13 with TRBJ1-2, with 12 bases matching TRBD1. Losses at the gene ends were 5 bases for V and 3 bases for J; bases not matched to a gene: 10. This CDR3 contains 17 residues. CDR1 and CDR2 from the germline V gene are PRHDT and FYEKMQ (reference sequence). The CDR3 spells CASSATIRDRGHYGYTF. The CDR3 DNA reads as TGTGCCAGCAGCGCTACGATAAGGGACAGGGGGCACTATGGCTACACCTTC.

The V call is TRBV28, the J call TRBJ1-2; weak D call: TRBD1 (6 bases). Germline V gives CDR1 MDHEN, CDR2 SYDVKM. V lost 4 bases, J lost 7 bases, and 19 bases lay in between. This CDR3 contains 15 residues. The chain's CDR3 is CASSSFLSRGGGYTF. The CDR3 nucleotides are TGTGCCAGCAGTTCATTCCTGTCTAGGGGGGGTGGCTACACCTTC.

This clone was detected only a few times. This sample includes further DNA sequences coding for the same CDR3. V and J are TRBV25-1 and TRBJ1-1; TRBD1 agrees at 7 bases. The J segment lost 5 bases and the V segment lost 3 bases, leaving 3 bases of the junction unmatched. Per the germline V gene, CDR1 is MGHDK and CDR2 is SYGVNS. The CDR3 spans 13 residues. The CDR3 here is CASSETGRTEAFF. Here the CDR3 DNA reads TGTGCCAGCAGTGAGACAGGGAGGACTGAAGCTTTCTTT.

CDR3 coding DNA: TGTGCCAGCAGTTCGGGACTAGCGGGAGCGGGTGAGACCCAGTACTTC. Translated, it gives CASSSGLAGAGETQYF. The chain is built from TRBV28 and TRBJ2-5; TRBD2 matches at 14 bases. V was clipped by 4 bases and J by 5 bases; unmatched bases: 6. The CDR3 totals 16 residues. From germline, CDR1 is MDHEN and CDR2 SYDVKM.

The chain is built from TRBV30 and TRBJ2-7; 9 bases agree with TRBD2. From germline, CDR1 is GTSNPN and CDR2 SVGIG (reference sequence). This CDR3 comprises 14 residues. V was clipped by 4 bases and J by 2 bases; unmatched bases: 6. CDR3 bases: TGTGCCTGGAACTTAGCGGGAGTAACCTACGAGCAGTACTTC. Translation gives CAWNLAGVTYEQYF.

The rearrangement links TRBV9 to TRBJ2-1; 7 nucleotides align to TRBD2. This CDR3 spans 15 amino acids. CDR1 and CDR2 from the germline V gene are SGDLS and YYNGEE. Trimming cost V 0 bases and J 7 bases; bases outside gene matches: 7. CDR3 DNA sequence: TGTGCCAGCAGCGTAGAAGGGAGGGAGACGAATGAGCAGTTCTTC. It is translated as CASSVEGRETNEQFF.

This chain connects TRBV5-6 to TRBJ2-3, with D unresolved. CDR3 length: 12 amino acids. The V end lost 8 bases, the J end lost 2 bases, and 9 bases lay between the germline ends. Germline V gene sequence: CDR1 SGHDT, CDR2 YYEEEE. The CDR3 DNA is TGTGCCAGTTCTTTCTCCACAGATACGCAGTATTTT. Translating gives CASSFSTDTQYF.

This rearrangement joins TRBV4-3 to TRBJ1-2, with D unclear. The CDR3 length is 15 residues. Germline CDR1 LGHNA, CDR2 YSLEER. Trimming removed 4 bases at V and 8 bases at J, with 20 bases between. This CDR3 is CASSPSVVGQPGYTF. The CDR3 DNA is TGCGCCAGCAGCCCCTCGGTGGTGGGCCAACCGGGCTACACCTTC.

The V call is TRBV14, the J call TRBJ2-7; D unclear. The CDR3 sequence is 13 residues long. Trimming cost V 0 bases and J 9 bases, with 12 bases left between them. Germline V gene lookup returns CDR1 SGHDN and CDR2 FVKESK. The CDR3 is CASSQDSLMAQYF. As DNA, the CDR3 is TGTGCCAGCAGCCAAGATAGCTTGATGGCGCAGTACTTC.

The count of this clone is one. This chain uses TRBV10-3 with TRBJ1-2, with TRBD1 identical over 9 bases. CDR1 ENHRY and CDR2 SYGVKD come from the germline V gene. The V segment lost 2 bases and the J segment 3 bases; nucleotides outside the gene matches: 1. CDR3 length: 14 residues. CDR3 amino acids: CAISEGTGHYGYTF. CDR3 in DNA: TGTGCCATCAGTGAGGGGACAGGGCACTATGGCTACACCTTC.

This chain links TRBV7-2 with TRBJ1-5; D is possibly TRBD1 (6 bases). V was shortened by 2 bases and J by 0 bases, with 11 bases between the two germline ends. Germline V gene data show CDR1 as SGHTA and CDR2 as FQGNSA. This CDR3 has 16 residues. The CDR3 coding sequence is TGTGCCAGCAGCTTAAGGGGGATGGCTAGCAATCAGCCCCAGCATTTT. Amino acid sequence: CASSLRGMASNQPQHF. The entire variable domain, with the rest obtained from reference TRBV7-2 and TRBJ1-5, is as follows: GAGVSQSPSNKVTEKGKDVELRCDPISGHTALYWYRQSLGQGLEFLIYFQGNSAPDKSGLPSDRFSAERTGGSVSTLTIQRTQQEDSAVYLCASSLRGMASNQPQHFGDGTRLSIL.

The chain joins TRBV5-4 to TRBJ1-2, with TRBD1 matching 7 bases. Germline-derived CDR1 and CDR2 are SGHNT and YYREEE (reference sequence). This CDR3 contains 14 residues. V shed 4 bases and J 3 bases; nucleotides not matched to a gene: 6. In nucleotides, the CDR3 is TGTGCCAGCAGCCTACAGGGGCTGGACTATGGCTACACCTTC. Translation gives CASSLQGLDYGYTF.

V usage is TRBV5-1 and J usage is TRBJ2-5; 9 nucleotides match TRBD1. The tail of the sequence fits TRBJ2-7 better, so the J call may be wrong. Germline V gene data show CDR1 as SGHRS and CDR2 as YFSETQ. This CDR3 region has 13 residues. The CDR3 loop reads CASGQGPPYEQYF. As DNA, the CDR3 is TGCGCCAGCGGACAGGGGCCTCCCTACGAGCAGTACTTC.

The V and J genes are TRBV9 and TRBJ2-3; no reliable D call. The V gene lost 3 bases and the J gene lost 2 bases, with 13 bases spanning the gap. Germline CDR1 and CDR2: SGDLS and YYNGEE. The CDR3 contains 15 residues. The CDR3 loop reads CASSETPRHTDTQYF. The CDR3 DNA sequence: TGTGCCAGCAGCGAGACGCCGCGGCACACAGATACGCAGTATTTT.

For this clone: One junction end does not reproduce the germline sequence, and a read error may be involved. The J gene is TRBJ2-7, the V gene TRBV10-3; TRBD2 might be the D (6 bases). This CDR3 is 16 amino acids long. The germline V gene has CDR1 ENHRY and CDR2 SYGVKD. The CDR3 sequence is CASSDPTSSMFDEQYF. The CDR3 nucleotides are TGTGCCAGCAGTGACCCGACTAGTAGCATGTTCGACGAGCAGTACTTC.

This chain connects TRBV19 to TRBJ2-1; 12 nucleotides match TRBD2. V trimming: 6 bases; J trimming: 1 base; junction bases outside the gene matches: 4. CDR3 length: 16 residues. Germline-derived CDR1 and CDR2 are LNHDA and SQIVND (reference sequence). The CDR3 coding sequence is TGTGCCAGTAGCAAAACTAGCGGGAGGTCCTACAATGAGCAGTTCTTC. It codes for CASSKTSGRSYNEQFF.